This entry features one T cell receptor beta chain sequence. Sequencing was performed with immunoSEQ multiplex PCR; in TCRdb, only in-frame clones are kept and a portion is missing. This repertoire shows 300,000 to 450,000 clones, 85% found once; its top ten account for 3.5% to 4%. This sample stems from a study of blood T cell repertoires in COVID-19. The V and J ends lost 0 bases and 3 bases, in that order; junction bases with no gene match: 9. This CDR3 comprises 18 residues. Per the germline V gene, CDR1 is SGHRS and CDR2 is YFSETQ. Sequenced material: peripheral blood. The chain carries TRBV5-1 and TRBJ1-2, with 12 bases matching TRBD1. The sequence was obtained from a woman between 18 and 29 years old with acute or convalescent COVID-19. The CDR3 DNA is TGCGCCAGCAGCTTGGATGGGACAGGGGGCAAATATGACTATGGCTACACCTTC. It encodes CASSLDGTGGKYDYGYTF.